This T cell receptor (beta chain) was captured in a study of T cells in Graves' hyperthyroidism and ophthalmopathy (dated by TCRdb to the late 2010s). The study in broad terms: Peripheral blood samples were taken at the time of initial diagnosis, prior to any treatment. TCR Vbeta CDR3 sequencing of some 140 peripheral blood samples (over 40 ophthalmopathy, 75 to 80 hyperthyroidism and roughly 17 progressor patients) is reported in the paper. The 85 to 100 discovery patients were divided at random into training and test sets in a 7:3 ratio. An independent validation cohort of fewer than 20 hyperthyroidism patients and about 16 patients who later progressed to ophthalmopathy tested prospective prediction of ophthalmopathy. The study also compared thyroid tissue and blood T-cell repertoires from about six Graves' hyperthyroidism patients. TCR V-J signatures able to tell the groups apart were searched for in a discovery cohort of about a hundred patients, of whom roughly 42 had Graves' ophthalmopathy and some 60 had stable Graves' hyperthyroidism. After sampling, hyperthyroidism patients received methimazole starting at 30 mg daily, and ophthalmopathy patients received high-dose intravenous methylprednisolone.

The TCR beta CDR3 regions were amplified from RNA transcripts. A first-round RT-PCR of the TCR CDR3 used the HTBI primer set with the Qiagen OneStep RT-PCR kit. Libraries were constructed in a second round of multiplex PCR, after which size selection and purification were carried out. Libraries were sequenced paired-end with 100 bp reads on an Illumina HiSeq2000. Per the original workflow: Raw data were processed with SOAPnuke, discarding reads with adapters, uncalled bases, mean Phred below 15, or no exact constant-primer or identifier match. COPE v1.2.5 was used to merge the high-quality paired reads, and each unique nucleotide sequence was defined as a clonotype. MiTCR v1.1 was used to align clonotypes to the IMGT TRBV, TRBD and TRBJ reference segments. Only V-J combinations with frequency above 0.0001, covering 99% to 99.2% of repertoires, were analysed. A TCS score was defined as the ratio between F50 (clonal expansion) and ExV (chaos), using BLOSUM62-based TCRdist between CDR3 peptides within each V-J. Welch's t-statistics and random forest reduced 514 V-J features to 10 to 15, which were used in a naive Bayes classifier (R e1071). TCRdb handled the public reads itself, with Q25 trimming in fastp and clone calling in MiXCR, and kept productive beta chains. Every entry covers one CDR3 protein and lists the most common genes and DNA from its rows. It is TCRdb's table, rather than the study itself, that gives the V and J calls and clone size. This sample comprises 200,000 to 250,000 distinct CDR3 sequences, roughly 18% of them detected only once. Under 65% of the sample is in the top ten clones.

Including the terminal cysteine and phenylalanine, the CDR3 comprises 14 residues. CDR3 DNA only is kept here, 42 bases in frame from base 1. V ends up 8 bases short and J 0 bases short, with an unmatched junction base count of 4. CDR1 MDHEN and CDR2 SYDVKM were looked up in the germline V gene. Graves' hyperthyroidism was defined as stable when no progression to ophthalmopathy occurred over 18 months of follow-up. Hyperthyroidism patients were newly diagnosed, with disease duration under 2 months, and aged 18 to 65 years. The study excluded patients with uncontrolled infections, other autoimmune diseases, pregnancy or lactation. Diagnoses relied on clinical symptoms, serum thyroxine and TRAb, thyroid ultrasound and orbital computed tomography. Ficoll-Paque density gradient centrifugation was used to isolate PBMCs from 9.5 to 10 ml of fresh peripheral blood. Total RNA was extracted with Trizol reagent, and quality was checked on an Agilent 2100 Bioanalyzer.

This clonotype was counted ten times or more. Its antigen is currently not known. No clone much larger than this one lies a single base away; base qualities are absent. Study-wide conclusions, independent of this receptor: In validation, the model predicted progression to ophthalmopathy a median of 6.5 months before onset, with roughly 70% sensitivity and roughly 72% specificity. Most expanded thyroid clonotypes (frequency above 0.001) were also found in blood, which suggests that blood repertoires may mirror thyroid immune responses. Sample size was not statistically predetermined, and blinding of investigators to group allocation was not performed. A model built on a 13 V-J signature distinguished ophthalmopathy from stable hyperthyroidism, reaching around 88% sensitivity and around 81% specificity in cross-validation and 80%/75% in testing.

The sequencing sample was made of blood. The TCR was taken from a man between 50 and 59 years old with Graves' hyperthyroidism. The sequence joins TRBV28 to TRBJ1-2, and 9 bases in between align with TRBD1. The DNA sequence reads TGTGCCAGCGAGACAGGGGGTGCTAACTATGGCTACACCTTC. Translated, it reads CASETGGANYGYTF.